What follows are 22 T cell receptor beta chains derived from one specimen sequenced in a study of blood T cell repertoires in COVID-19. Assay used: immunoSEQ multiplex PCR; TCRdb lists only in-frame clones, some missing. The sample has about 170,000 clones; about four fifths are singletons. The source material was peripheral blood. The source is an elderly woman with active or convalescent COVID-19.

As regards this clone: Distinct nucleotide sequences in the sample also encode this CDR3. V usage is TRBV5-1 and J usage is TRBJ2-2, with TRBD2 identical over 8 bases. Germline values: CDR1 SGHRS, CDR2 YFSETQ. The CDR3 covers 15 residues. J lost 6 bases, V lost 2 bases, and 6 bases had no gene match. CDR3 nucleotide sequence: TGCGCCAGCAGCTTTGGACTAGCTGGAGCCGGGGAGCTGTTTTTT. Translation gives CASSFGLAGAGELFF.

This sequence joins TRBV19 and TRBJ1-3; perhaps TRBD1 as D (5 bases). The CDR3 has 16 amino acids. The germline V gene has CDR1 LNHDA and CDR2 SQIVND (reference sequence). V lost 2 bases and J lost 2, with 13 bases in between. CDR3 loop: CASSINSPGTGNTIYF. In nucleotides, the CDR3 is TGTGCCAGTAGTATAAACTCTCCAGGGACTGGAAACACCATATATTTT.

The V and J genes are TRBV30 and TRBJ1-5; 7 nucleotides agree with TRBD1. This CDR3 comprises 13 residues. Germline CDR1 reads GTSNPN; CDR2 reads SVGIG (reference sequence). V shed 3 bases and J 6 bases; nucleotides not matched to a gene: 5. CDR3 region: CAWSRDRGQPQHF. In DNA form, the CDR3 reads TGTGCCTGGAGCCGGGACAGAGGTCAGCCCCAGCATTTT. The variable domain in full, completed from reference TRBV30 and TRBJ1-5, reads SQTIHQWPATLVQPVGSPLSLECTVEGTSNPNLYWYRQAAGRGLQLLFYSVGIGQISSEVPQNLSASRPQDRQFILSSKKLLLSDSGFYLCAWSRDRGQPQHFGDGTRLSIL.

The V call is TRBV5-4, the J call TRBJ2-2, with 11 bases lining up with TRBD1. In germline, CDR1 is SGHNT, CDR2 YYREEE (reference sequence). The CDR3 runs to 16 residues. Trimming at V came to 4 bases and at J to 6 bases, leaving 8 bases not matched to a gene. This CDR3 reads CASSASRTGGPGELFF. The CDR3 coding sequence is TGTGCCAGCAGCGCATCACGGACAGGGGGCCCCGGGGAGCTGTTTTTT.

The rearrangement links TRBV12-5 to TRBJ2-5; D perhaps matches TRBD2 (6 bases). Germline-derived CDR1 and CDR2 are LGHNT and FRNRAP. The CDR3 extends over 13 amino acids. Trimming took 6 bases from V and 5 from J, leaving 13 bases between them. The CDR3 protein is CASGSSGAETQYF. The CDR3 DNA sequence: TGTGCTAGTGGCTCATCGGGAGCGGAGACCCAGTACTTC.

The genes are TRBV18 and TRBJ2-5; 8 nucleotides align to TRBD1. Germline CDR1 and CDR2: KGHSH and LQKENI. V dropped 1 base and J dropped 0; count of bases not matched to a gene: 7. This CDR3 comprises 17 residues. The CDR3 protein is CASSPQTGTGDQETQYF. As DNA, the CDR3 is TGTGCCAGCTCACCACAAACCGGGACAGGCGACCAAGAGACCCAGTACTTC.

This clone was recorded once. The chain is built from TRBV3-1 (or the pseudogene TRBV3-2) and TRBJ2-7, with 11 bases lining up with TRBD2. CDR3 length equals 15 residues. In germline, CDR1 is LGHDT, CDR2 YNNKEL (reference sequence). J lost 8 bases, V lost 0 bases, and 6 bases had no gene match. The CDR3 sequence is CASSQEGLAGTQQYF. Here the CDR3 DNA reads TGTGCCAGCAGCCAAGAAGGACTAGCGGGTACACAGCAGTACTTC.

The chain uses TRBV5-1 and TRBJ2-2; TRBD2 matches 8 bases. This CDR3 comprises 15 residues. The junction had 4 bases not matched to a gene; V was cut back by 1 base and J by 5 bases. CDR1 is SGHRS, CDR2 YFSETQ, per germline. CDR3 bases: TGCGCCAGCAGCTTGACTAGCGGCTTGACCGGGGAGCTGTTTTTT. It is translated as CASSLTSGLTGELFF.

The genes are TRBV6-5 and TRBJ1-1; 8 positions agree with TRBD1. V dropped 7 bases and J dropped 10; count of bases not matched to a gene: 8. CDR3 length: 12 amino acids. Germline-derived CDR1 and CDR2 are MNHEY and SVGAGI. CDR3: CASISRGRGAFF. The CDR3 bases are TGTGCCAGCATCAGCAGGGGGCGCGGAGCTTTCTTT.

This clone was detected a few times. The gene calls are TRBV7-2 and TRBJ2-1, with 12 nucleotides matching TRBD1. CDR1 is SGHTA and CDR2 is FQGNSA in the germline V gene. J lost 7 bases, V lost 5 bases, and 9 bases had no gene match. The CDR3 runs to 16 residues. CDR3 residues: CASSADGTGGWNEQFF. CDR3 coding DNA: TGTGCCAGCAGCGCAGACGGGACAGGGGGCTGGAATGAGCAGTTCTTC.

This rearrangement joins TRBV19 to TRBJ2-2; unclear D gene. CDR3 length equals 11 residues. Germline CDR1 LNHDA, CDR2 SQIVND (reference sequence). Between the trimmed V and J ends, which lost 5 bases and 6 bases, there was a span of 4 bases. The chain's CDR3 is CASSRSGELFF. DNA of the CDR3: TGTGCCAGTAGTCGGTCCGGGGAGCTGTTTTTT.

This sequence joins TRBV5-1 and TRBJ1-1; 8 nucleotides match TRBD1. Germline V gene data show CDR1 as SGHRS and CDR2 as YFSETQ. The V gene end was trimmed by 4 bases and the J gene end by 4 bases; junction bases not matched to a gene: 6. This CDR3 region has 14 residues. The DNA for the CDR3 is TGCGCCAGCAGCCAACAGGGGGGTGTCACTGAAGCTTTCTTT. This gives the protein CASSQQGGVTEAFF.

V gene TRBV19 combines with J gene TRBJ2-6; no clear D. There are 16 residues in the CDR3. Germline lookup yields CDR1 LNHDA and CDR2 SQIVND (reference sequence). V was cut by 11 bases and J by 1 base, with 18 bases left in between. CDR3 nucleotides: TGTGCCGCTTGCCCCAACAGTTTTTCTGGGGCCAACGTCCTGACTTTC. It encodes CAACPNSFSGANVLTF.

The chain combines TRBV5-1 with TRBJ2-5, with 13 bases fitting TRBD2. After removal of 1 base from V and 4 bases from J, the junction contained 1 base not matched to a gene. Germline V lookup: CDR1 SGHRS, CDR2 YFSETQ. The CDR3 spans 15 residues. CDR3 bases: TGCGCCAGCAGCTTGAGACTAGCGGGAGGAGAGACCCAGTACTTC. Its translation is CASSLRLAGGETQYF.

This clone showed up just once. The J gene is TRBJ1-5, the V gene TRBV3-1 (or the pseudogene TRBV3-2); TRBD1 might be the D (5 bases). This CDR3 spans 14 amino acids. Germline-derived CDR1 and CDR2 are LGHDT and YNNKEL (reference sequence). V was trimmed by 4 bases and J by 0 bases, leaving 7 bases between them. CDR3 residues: CASSPGHSNQPQHF. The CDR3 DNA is TGTGCCAGCAGCCCAGGGCATAGCAATCAGCCCCAGCATTTT.

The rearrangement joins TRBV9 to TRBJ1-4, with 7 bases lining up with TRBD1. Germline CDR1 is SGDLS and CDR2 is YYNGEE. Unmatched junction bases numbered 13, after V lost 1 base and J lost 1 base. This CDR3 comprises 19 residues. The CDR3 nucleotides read TGTGCCAGCAGCGTAAGTACAGGGGACGGACCGAGAACTAATGAAAAACTGTTTTTT. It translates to CASSVSTGDGPRTNEKLFF.

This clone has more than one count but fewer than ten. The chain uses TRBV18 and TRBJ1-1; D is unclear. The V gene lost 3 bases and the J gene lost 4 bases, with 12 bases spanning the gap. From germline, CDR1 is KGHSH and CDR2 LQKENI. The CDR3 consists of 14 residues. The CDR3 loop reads CASSPANTGTEAFF. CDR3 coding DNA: TGTGCCAGCTCACCTGCCAACACGGGCACTGAAGCTTTCTTT.

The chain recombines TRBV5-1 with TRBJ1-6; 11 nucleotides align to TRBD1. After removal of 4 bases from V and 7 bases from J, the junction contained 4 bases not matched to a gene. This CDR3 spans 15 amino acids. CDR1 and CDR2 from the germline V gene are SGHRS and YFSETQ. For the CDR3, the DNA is TGCGCCAGCAGCCCGGGACAGGGGGAGAATTCACCCCTCCACTTT. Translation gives CASSPGQGENSPLHF.

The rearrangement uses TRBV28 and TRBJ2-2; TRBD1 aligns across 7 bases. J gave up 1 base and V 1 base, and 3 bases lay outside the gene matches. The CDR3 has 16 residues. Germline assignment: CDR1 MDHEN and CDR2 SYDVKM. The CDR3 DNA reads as TGTGCCAGCAGTTTATACCGGACAGGGAACACCGGGGAGCTGTTTTTT. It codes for CASSLYRTGNTGELFF.

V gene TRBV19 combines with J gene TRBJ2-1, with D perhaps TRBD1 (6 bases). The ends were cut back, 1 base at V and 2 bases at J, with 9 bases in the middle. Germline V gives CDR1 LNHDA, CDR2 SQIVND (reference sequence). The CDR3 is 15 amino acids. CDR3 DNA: TGTGCCAGTAGTATAGTGGGGGCCCCCTACAATGAGCAGTTCTTC. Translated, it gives CASSIVGAPYNEQFF.

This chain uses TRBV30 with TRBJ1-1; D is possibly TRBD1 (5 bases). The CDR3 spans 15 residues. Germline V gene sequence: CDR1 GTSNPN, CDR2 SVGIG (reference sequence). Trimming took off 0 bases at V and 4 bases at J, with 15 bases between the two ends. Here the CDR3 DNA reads TGTGCCTGGAGTGTACGTGGGGCGGTCGTCACTGAAGCTTTCTTT. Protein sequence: CAWSVRGAVVTEAFF.

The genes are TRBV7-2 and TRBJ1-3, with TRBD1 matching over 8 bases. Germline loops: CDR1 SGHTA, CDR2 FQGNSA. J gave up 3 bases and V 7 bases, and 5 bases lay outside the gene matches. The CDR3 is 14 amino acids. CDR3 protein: CASKRGQVGNTIYF. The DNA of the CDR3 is TGTGCCAGCAAAAGGGGACAGGTTGGAAACACCATATATTTT.